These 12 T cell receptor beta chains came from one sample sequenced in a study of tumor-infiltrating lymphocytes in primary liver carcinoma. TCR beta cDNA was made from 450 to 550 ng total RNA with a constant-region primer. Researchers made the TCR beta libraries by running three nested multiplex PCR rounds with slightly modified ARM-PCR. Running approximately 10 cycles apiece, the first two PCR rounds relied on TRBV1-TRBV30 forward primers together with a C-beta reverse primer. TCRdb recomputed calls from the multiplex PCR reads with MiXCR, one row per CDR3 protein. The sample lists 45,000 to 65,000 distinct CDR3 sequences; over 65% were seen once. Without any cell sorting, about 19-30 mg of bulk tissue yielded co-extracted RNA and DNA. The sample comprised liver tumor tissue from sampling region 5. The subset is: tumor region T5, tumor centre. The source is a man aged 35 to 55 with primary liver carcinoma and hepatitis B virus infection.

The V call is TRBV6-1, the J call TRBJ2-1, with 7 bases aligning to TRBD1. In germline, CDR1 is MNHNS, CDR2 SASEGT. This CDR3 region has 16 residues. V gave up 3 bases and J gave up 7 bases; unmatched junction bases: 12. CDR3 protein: CASSESPRGQLNEQFF. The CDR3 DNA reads TGTGCCAGCAGTGAGAGCCCCCGGGGACAGTTGAATGAGCAGTTCTTC.

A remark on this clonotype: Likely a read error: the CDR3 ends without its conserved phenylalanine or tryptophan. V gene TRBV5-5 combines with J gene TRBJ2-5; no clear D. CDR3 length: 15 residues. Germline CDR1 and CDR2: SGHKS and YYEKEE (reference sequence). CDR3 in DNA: TGTGCTAGCAGCTTGGAATCAGGCCCTAGGGAGACCCAGTACCTC. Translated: CASSLESGPRETQYL.

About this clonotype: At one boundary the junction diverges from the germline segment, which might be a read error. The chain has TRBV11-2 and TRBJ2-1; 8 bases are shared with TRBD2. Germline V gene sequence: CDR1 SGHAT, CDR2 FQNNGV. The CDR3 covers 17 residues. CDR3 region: CASSLDRGGRFHDEQLF. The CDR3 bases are TGTGCCAGCAGCTTAGATAGGGGCGGGAGGTTCCACGATGAGCAGTTATTC.

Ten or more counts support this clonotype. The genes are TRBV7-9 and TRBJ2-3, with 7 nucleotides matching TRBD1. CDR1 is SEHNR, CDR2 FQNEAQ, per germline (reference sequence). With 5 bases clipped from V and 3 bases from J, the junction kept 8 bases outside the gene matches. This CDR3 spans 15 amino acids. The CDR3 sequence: CASSPRQGWTDTQYF. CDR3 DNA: TGTGCCAGCAGCCCGCGACAGGGATGGACAGATACGCAGTATTTT. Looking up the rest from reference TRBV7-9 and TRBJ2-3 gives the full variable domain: DTGVSQNPRHKITKRGQNVTFRCDPISEHNRLYWYRQTLGQGPEFLTYFQNEAQLEKSRLLSDRFSAERPKGSFSTLEIQRTEQGDSAMYLCASSPRQGWTDTQYFGPGTRLTVL.

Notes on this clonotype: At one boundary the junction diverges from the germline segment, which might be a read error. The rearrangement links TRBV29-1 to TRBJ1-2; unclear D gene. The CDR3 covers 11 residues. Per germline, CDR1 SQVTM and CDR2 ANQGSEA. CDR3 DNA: TGCAGCGTGATACTCTTGGATGGATACACCTTC. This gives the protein CSVILLDGYTF.

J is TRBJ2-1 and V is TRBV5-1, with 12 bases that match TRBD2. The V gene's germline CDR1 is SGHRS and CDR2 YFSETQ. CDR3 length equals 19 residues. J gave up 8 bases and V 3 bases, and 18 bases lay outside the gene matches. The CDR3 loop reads CASSSRGLAGGNYYDEQFF. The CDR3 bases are TGCGCCAGCAGCTCGAGAGGTCTAGCGGGAGGGAACTATTACGATGAGCAGTTCTTC.

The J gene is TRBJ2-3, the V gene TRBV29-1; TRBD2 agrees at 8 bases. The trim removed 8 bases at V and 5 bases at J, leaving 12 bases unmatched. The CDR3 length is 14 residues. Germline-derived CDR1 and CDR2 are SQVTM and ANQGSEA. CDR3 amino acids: CSISGGPVGDTQYF. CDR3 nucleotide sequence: TGCAGCATTTCGGGAGGGCCGGTGGGAGATACGCAGTATTTT.

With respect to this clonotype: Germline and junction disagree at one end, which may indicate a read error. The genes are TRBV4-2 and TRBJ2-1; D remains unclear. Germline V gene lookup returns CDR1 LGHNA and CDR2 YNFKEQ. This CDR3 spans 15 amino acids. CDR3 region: CASSHLSFSGNVQFF. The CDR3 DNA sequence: TGTGCCAGCAGCCATCTTAGTTTTTCGGGCAATGTGCAGTTCTTC.

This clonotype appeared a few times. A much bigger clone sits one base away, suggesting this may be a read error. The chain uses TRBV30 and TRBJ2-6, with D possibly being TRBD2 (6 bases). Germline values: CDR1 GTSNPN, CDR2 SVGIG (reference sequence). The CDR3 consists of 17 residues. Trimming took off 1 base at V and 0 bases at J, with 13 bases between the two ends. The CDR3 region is CAWSARRELSGANVLTF. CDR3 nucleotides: TGTGCCTGGAGTGCGCGACGGGAGCTCTCTGGGGCCAACGTCCTGACTTTC.

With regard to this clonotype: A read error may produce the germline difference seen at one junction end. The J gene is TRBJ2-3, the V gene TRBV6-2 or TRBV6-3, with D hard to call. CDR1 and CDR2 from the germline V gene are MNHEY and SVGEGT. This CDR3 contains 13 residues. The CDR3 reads CAISYSGIDTQYF. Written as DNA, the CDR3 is TGTGCCATCAGTTACTCCGGAATAGATACACAGTATTTT.

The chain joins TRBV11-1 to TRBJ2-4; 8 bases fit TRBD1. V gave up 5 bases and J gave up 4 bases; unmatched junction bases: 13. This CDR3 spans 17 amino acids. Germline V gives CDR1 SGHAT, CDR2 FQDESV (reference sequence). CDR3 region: CASSPPGQGTSKNIQYF. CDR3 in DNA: TGTGCCAGCAGCCCTCCTGGACAGGGAACATCAAAAAACATTCAGTACTTC.

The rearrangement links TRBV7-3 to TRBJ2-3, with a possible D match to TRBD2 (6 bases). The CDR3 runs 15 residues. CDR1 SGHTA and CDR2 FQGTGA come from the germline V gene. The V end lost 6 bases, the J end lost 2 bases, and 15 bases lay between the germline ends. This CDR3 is CASRLLGGNTDTQYF. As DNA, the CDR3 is TGTGCCAGCAGACTCTTAGGAGGGAACACAGATACGCAGTATTTT.